Presented here are 21 T cell receptor beta chains from one specimen sequenced in a study of tumor-infiltrating lymphocytes in primary liver carcinoma. Germline DNA was also extracted, and blood RNA was taken from unsorted whole blood. TCR beta cDNA was prepared out of roughly 450 ng total RNA by means of a constant-region primer. A slightly modified ARM-PCR protocol with three nested multiplex PCR rounds produced these TCR beta libraries. In the first two PCR rounds, TRBV1-TRBV30 forward primers were paired with a C-beta reverse primer, and each round lasted 10 cycles. MiXCR, run by TCRdb on the multiplex PCR reads, gives a single entry per CDR3 protein. The data show approximately 330,000 distinct CDR3 sequences, with roughly 61% seen just once and about 6% held by the top ten. Sequencing input: peripheral blood. The receptors were sampled from a man between 40 and 49 years old with primary liver carcinoma and hepatitis B virus infection.

This chain joins TRBV7-8 and TRBJ2-7, with a tentative D call TRBD2 (6 bases). The CDR3 is 13 amino acids. Deletions cut 8 bases from V and 3 bases from J, with 14 bases between. The germline CDR1 and CDR2 sequences are SGHVS and FQNEAQ. CDR3 protein: CASGLEGLYEQYF. The CDR3 coding sequence is TGTGCCAGCGGGCTGGAGGGCCTCTACGAGCAGTACTTC.

On this clonotype: The CDR3 end shows no conserved phenylalanine or tryptophan, and so a read error is likely. The chain is built from TRBV11-2 and TRBJ2-2; D call uncertain. The CDR3 is 12 amino acids. Germline V gene data show CDR1 as SGHAT and CDR2 as FQNNGV. The CDR3 nucleotides are TGTACCAGCAGCTCAGATACCGGGGAGCTGTTTTCT. It specifies CTSSSDTGELFS.

In regard to this clonotype: Being one base from a much bigger clone, this may be a read error. A read error is likely, as this CDR3 ends without the conserved phenylalanine or tryptophan. The chain joins TRBV12-3 or TRBV12-4 to TRBJ1-6; 10 bases match TRBD1. The CDR3 contains 15 residues. The J segment lost 7 bases and the V segment lost 6 bases, leaving 6 bases of the junction unmatched. The CDR3 reads CASSPDRGWNSPLHI. CDR3 nucleotides: TGTGCCAGCAGCCCGGACAGGGGGTGGAATTCACCCCTCCACATT.

On this clonotype itself: Being one base from a much bigger clone, this may be a read error. The chain combines TRBV6-2 or TRBV6-3 with TRBJ2-4; D gene unclear. Germline V gives CDR1 MNHEY, CDR2 SVGEGT. The length of the CDR3 is 15 residues. This CDR3 is CACSYRGTIKNIQYF. DNA of the CDR3: TGTGCCTGCAGTTATCGAGGAACCATCAAAAACATTCAGTACTTC.

The CDR3 reads CASSEMAGVGYGYTF. CDR3 DNA sequence: TGTGCCAGCAGTGAAATGGCAGGGGTAGGCTATGGCTACACCTTC. This chain connects TRBV2 to TRBJ1-2; D is perhaps TRBD1 (6 bases). V was pared by 2 bases and J by 4 bases, with 14 bases between. Looked up from germline, CDR1 is SNHLY and CDR2 is FYNNEI. This CDR3 has 15 amino acids.

The V gene is TRBV5-5, the J gene TRBJ2-5, with D perhaps being TRBD1 or TRBD2 (6 bases each). The V end was cut by 4 bases, the J end by 5 bases, with 18 bases between. Germline V gives CDR1 SGHKS, CDR2 YYEKEE (reference sequence). This CDR3 comprises 15 residues. CDR3 DNA: TGTGCCAGCAGCGTGCGGGACTCGAGGGGGGAGACCCAGTACTTC. Its translation: CASSVRDSRGETQYF.

V is TRBV13 and J is TRBJ2-5, with 8 bases aligning to TRBD2. The germline CDR1 and CDR2 sequences are PRHDT and FYEKMQ (reference sequence). The CDR3 spans 15 residues. Trimming removed 8 bases from V and 5 bases from J; junction bases left unmatched: 13. CDR3 protein: CASGPRGSGVETQYF. The CDR3 nucleotides are TGTGCCAGCGGCCCCCGTGGTAGCGGGGTGGAGACCCAGTACTTC.

Comments on this clonotype: One junction end does not reproduce the germline sequence, and a read error may be involved. The chain employs TRBV28 and TRBJ2-7; 9 bases map to TRBD2. The CDR3 consists of 15 residues. Germline CDR1 is MDHEN and CDR2 is SYDVKM. The CDR3 reads CASRTRGSGSYEEYF. The CDR3 nucleotides are TGTGCCAGCAGGACCCGGGGTAGCGGGAGCTACGAGGAGTACTTC.

For this clonotype: The CDR3 does not close with the conserved phenylalanine or tryptophan, likely indicating a read error. The rearrangement links TRBV5-1 to TRBJ2-1; 8 positions match TRBD1. CDR1 is SGHRS, CDR2 YFSETQ, per germline. The CDR3 covers 15 residues. J lost 7 bases, V lost 2 bases, and 8 bases had no gene match. CDR3 sequence reads: CASSFSQGAGNEQFL. The CDR3 nucleotides read TGCGCCAGCAGCTTCTCCCAGGGGGCCGGGAATGAGCAGTTCTTA.

On this clonotype itself: One end of the junction is discordant with germline, which a read error may explain. This chain uses TRBV11-2 with TRBJ2-2; D is possibly TRBD1 or TRBD2 (5 bases each). Germline V gene sequence: CDR1 SGHAT, CDR2 FQNNGV. The length of the CDR3 is 19 residues. CDR3 sequence (DNA): TGTGCCAACAGCCCAGGGTGGGTCGCGCACAGAACGAACACCGGGGAGCTGTTATTT. This gives the protein CANSPGWVAHRTNTGELLF.

This chain links TRBV6-2 or TRBV6-3 with TRBJ2-3; 11 bases are shared with TRBD2. With 2 bases clipped from V and 2 bases from J, the junction kept 9 bases outside the gene matches. The CDR3 is 18 residues long. Germline lookup yields CDR1 MNHEY and CDR2 SVGEGT. This chain's CDR3 is CASSYPSGRPFTTDTQYF. The CDR3 DNA reads as TGTGCCAGCAGTTACCCTAGCGGGAGGCCCTTTACCACAGATACGCAGTATTTT.

The J gene is TRBJ2-7, the V gene TRBV11-2; 10 bases are a match to TRBD2. The germline CDR1 and CDR2 sequences are SGHAT and FQNNGV. Unmatched junction bases numbered 12, after V lost 4 bases and J lost 3 bases. The CDR3 consists of 17 residues. The CDR3 coding sequence is TGTGCCAGCAGCTCTGGACTAGCGGCAAAGAAGAGCTACGAGCAGTACTTC. Its translation: CASSSGLAAKKSYEQYF. The full variable domain, rest sourced from reference TRBV11-2 and TRBJ2-7, is EAGVAQSPRYKIIEKRQSVAFWCNPISGHATLYWYQQILGQGPKLLIQFQNNGVVDDSQLPKDRFSAERLKGVDSTLKIQPAKLEDSAVYLCASSSGLAAKKSYEQYFGPGTRLTVT.

The chain joins TRBV7-8 to TRBJ1-4; D gene ambiguous. Germline V gene sequence: CDR1 SGHVS, CDR2 FQNEAQ. The CDR3 runs 16 residues. V lost 3 bases, J lost 3 bases, and 14 bases lay in between. CDR3 in amino acids: CASSLDFRASNEKLFF. In DNA, the CDR3 is TGTGCCAGCAGCTTGGACTTCCGAGCGTCTAATGAAAAACTGTTTTTT.

J is TRBJ2-7 and V is TRBV12-3 or TRBV12-4, with TRBD2 identical over 7 bases. The CDR3 covers 17 residues. With V trimmed by 6 bases and J by 4 bases, 18 bases remained unmatched. The CDR3 sequence: CASSQWRGIIHAYEQYF. CDR3 nucleotides: TGTGCCAGCAGCCAATGGCGGGGGATAATACACGCTTACGAGCAGTACTTC.

The rearrangement uses TRBV24-1 and TRBJ2-1; 12 bases are shared with TRBD2. Germline V CDR1 and CDR2: KGHDR, SFDVKD. The CDR3 sequence is 15 residues long. V was pared by 9 bases and J by 3 bases, with 5 bases of the junction left unmatched. As DNA, the CDR3 is TGTGCCACCCCCTCGACTAGCGGGAGCTACAATGAGCAGTTCTTC. Its translation: CATPSTSGSYNEQFF.

As for this clonotype: Compared with germline, one end of the junction differs, possibly owing to a read error. V and J are TRBV12-3 or TRBV12-4 and TRBJ2-1, with 7 bases fitting TRBD2. CDR3 length equals 14 residues. As DNA, the CDR3 is TGTGTCAGCTTGGGGCGGGGGAACTACAATGAGCAGTTCTTC. Translating it yields CVSLGRGNYNEQFF.

This clonotype came up once. The chain is built from TRBV25-1 and TRBJ2-6; 8 bases are shared with TRBD2. This CDR3 has 17 residues. Unmatched junction bases numbered 7, after V lost 3 bases and J lost 3 bases. Germline CDR1 is MGHDK and CDR2 is SYGVNS. This CDR3 is CASSESRGTSGANVLTF. The DNA for the CDR3 is TGTGCCAGCAGTGAGAGTAGGGGGACTAGTGGGGCCAACGTCCTGACTTTC.

There are a few counts of this clonotype. The chain joins TRBV6-5 to TRBJ1-1; 8 positions agree with TRBD1. This CDR3 comprises 14 residues. Trimming removed 1 base from V and 9 bases from J; junction bases left unmatched: 7. The germline gives CDR1 MNHEY, CDR2 SVGAGI. The DNA for the CDR3 is TGTGCCAGCAGTTACTTTGACAGGGGAAAGAAAGCTTTCTTT. Encoded protein: CASSYFDRGKKAFF.

The chain combines TRBV4-1 with TRBJ1-1; D not resolved. There are 14 residues in the CDR3. Germline V CDR1 and CDR2: MGHRA, YSYEKL. V was trimmed by 8 bases and J by 4 bases, leaving 17 bases between them. The CDR3 sequence is CASGSPLAGTEAFF. In DNA form, the CDR3 reads TGCGCCAGCGGATCTCCCCTTGCGGGCACTGAAGCTTTCTTT.

Comment on this clonotype: A much larger clone lies a single base off, so this may be a read error. The chain recombines TRBV6-1 with TRBJ1-2; TRBD1 matches 8 bases. Germline CDR1 reads MNHNS; CDR2 reads SASEGT. V trimming: 4 bases; J trimming: 10 bases; junction bases outside the gene matches: 14. The CDR3 covers 15 residues. The CDR3 bases are TGTGCCAGCAGTGTGGGGACAGGCGATTCCCAAGACTACACCTTC. It translates to CASSVGTGDSQDYTF.

Comment on this clonotype: A single base separates this from a much larger clone, so it may be a read error. This sequence joins TRBV6-5 and TRBJ1-1; D call uncertain. The V gene's germline CDR1 is MNHEY and CDR2 SVGAGI. The CDR3 is made up of 11 amino acids. CDR3 sequence: CTSSYLTKAFF. The CDR3 DNA follows: TGTACCAGCAGTTACCTAACAAAAGCTTTCTTT.